These T cell receptor beta chains were read from a single sample in a study of cytomegalovirus exposure and HLA in healthy donors. Sequencing was performed with immunoSEQ multiplex PCR; in TCRdb, only in-frame clones are kept and a portion is missing. The sample holds some 220,000 clones, approximately 84% seen once. The specimen sequenced was PBMCs. These receptor sequences come from a woman in her 40s in good health and CMV-seronegative. CDR3s include the opening cysteine and the closing phenylalanine or tryptophan. A D gene is named only where the DNA matches it firmly. The size field is filled for only some rows; it gives once, few, many or a size class.

j_gene,abundance,v_gene,d_gene,CDR3aa,CDR3nt
TRBJ2-1,.,TRBV19,TRBD2,CASSMRASGGAENEQFF,TGTGCCAGTAGTATGAGGGCTAGCGGGGGGGCAGAGAATGAGCAGTTCTTC
TRBJ1-1,.,TRBV30,.,CAWSVVAGKGTEAFF,TGTGCCTGGAGTGTCGTCGCAGGGAAGGGCACTGAAGCTTTCTTT
TRBJ2-7,few,TRBV5-6,.,CASSLAAEGQYF,TGTGCCAGCAGCTTGGCCGCGGAGGGGCAGTACTTC
TRBJ2-2,.,TRBV29-1,TRBD1,CSVGGQGTTTGELFF,TGCAGCGTTGGGGGACAGGGGACCACTACCGGGGAGCTGTTTTTT
TRBJ2-5,.,TRBV9,.,CASSVGPGAGVSQETQYF,TGTGCCAGCAGCGTAGGACCAGGAGCAGGGGTCAGCCAAGAGACCCAGTACTTC
TRBJ1-1,.,TRBV11-3,TRBD1,CASSQTGGGTEAFF,TGTGCCAGCAGCCAGACAGGGGGCGGTACTGAAGCTTTCTTT
TRBJ2-7,.,TRBV9,TRBD1,CASSVETGATYEQYF,TGTGCCAGCAGCGTAGAGACAGGGGCGACCTACGAGCAGTACTTC
TRBJ1-5,.,TRBV28,.,CASSLGPAGSNQPQHF,TGTGCCAGCAGTTTAGGCCCCGCCGGGAGCAATCAGCCCCAGCATTTT
TRBJ1-1,.,TRBV28,.,CASINGATEAFF,TGTGCCAGCATTAATGGGGCCACTGAAGCTTTCTTT
TRBJ1-4,.,TRBV19,.,CASSMYPSGRKINEKLFF,TGTGCCAGTAGTATGTACCCCAGCGGACGCAAGATTAATGAAAAACTGTTTTTT
TRBJ2-3,.,TRBV4-3,TRBD1,CASSQSWTGWIDTQYF,TGCGCCAGCAGCCAATCTTGGACAGGGTGGATAGATACGCAGTATTTT
TRBJ1-1,.,TRBV6-5,.,CASSYERSTEAFF,TGTGCCAGCAGTTACGAGAGGAGCACTGAAGCTTTCTTT
TRBJ1-1,.,TRBV5-4,.,CASSLDTNTEAFF,TGTGCCAGCAGCTTAGACACAAACACTGAAGCTTTCTTT
TRBJ1-5,.,TRBV19,.,CASTQGNSGNQPQHF,TGTGCCAGTACCCAGGGTAATTCTGGCAATCAGCCCCAGCATTTT
TRBJ1-2,once,TRBV30,.,CAWSVRGFSYGYTF,TGTGCCTGGAGTGTACGAGGTTTCAGCTATGGCTACACCTTC
TRBJ2-1,.,TRBV10-3,TRBD1,CAISRAGTADNEQFF,TGTGCCATCAGTAGGGCCGGGACAGCGGACAATGAGCAGTTCTTC
TRBJ1-1,few,TRBV29-1,TRBD1,CSVERDRGVAEAFF,TGCAGCGTTGAAAGGGACAGGGGGGTCGCTGAAGCTTTCTTT
TRBJ2-7,.,TRBV21-1,.,CASSKGGYGTGFGEQYF,TGTGCCAGCAGCAAAGGGGGATATGGGACAGGGTTCGGCGAGCAGTACTTC
TRBJ1-2,.,TRBV10-2,.,CASTPAGNYGYTF,TGCGCCAGCACTCCAGCCGGGAACTATGGCTACACCTTC
TRBJ2-1,.,TRBV6-4,.,CASSGGDNEQFF,TGTGCCAGCAGTGGAGGCGACAATGAGCAGTTCTTC
TRBJ2-7,.,TRBV30,.,CAWTKREFLYEQYF,TGTGCCTGGACCAAACGGGAGTTCCTATACGAGCAGTACTTC
TRBJ2-7,.,TRBV14,.,CASSQVGEDFYEQYF,TGTGCCAGCAGCCAAGTTGGGGAGGACTTCTACGAGCAGTACTTC
TRBJ2-1,few,TRBV6-5,.,CASSWGGGTYNEQFF,TGTGCCAGCAGTTGGGGCGGGGGCACCTACAATGAGCAGTTCTTC
TRBJ1-2,.,TRBV7-9,.,CSSSQYTF,TGTTCCAGCAGCCAATACACCTTC
TRBJ2-5,.,TRBV5-5,TRBD1,CASSPGQNQETQYF,TGTGCCAGCAGCCCGGGACAGAACCAAGAGACCCAGTACTTC
TRBJ2-2,.,TRBV2,TRBD1,CASSRDRVAGELFF,TGTGCCAGCAGTCGGGACAGGGTAGCCGGGGAGCTGTTTTTT
TRBJ1-1,.,TRBV18,TRBD1,CASSIRTGGLNTEAFF,TGTGCCAGCTCAATACGGACAGGGGGCTTGAACACTGAAGCTTTCTTT
TRBJ2-2,.,TRBV7-3,TRBD1,CASSFPGGRGELFF,TGTGCCAGCAGCTTCCCAGGGGGTCGCGGGGAGCTGTTTTTT
TRBJ1-1,.,TRBV11-2,.,CAIGERQRSGEAFF,TGTGCCATCGGGGAGCGGCAGAGGAGCGGCGAAGCTTTCTTT
TRBJ1-1,.,TRBV6-5,.,CASSYADRNTEAFF,TGTGCCAGCAGTTACGCGGACAGGAACACTGAAGCTTTCTTT
TRBJ1-2,.,TRBV5-1,.,CASSLGGPSEYGYTF,TGCGCCAGCAGCTTGGGGGGCCCTTCAGAATATGGCTACACCTTC
TRBJ2-2,.,TRBV2,TRBD2,CASKKRGITGELFF,TGTGCCAGCAAAAAGCGGGGAATCACCGGGGAGCTGTTTTTT
TRBJ2-6,.,TRBV19,.,CASSIAGPASGANVLTF,TGTGCCAGTAGTATAGCTGGGCCCGCCTCTGGGGCCAACGTCCTGACTTTC
TRBJ1-1,.,TRBV2,.,CASAGEISTEAFF,TGTGCCAGCGCGGGGGAAATATCGACTGAAGCTTTCTTT
TRBJ2-3,.,TRBV2,.,CAQIGGRTDTQYF,TGTGCCCAAATAGGGGGACGCACAGATACGCAGTATTTT
TRBJ2-3,.,TRBV15,.,CATSRDSSTDTQYF,TGTGCCACCAGCAGGGACAGTTCCACAGATACGCAGTATTTT
TRBJ2-7,.,TRBV7-9,.,CASSPFGRAYEQYF,TGTGCCAGCAGCCCTTTCGGGCGGGCCTACGAGCAGTACTTC
TRBJ1-2,.,TRBV30,.,CAWRETVRGYTF,TGTGCCTGGAGGGAGACAGTCCGAGGCTACACCTTC
TRBJ2-7,.,TRBV9,.,CASSVGTRTYEQYF,TGTGCCAGCAGCGTAGGTACCAGGACCTACGAGCAGTACTTC
TRBJ1-3,.,TRBV19,.,CATQRAANTIYF,TGTGCCACCCAGAGGGCCGCAAACACCATATATTTT
TRBJ1-6,few,TRBV5-6,.,CASSFEGSSYNSPLHF,TGTGCCAGCAGCTTCGAAGGGAGCTCCTATAATTCACCCCTCCACTTT
TRBJ2-3,.,TRBV11-2,.,CASSPRGGGEDTQYF,TGTGCCAGCAGCCCTAGGGGAGGAGGAGAGGATACGCAGTATTTT
TRBJ1-5,once,TRBV7-8,TRBD1,CASSIRPTGDQPQHF,TGTGCCAGCAGCATAAGACCGACAGGGGATCAGCCCCAGCATTTT
TRBJ1-2,.,TRBV6-1,TRBD1,CASSALQGGVGGYTF,TGTGCCAGCAGTGCCCTACAGGGGGGAGTTGGCGGCTACACCTTC
TRBJ2-2,.,TRBV10-3,TRBD1,CAIRDRGGTGELFF,TGTGCCATCAGGGACAGGGGCGGCACCGGGGAGCTGTTTTTT
TRBJ2-7,.,TRBV18,TRBD1,CASSPSLGQGLYEQYF,TGTGCCAGCTCACCGTCCCTAGGACAGGGGCTCTACGAGCAGTACTTC
TRBJ2-7,.,TRBV18,.,CASSQAEGSYEQYF,TGTGCCAGCTCACAAGCGGAGGGGTCTTACGAGCAGTACTTC
TRBJ2-6,.,TRBV28,.,CASSFRANVLTF,TGTGCCAGCAGTTTCAGGGCCAACGTCCTGACTTTC
TRBJ2-1,.,TRBV7-7,.,CASSRTLASSYNEQFF,TGTGCTAGCAGCCGCACCTTGGCCAGCTCCTACAATGAGCAGTTCTTC
TRBJ1-2,.,TRBV15,.,CATSRAGQGYTF,TGTGCCACCAGCAGGGCAGGACAGGGCTACACCTTC
TRBJ2-3,.,TRBV4-2,TRBD2,CASSQEFTSGGSTDTQYF,TGTGCCAGCAGCCAAGAATTTACTAGCGGGGGTAGCACAGATACGCAGTATTTT
TRBJ1-4,.,TRBV10-1,.,CATQGLRATNEKLFF,TGCGCCACCCAGGGACTGCGAGCAACTAATGAAAAACTGTTTTTT
TRBJ1-5,.,TRBV19,.,CASSKVGAGGAQHF,TGTGCCAGTAGTAAGGTCGGAGCAGGCGGGGCCCAGCATTTT
TRBJ1-2,.,TRBV7-6,.,CASSPRPGTASYTF,TGTGCCAGCAGCCCGCGCCCCGGGACTGCCTCGTACACCTTC
TRBJ1-1,once,TRBV11-3,.,CASSLRRLVGAEAFF,TGTGCCAGCAGTCTTAGGAGACTAGTAGGCGCTGAAGCTTTCTTT
TRBJ2-7,.,TRBV5-4,TRBD1,CASSWGQETGEQYF,TGTGCCAGCAGCTGGGGACAGGAGACGGGCGAGCAGTACTTC
TRBJ1-3,.,TRBV7-8,.,CASSSRDSFGNTIYF,TGTGCCAGCAGCTCAAGAGACAGTTTCGGAAACACCATATATTTT
TRBJ1-3,.,TRBV19,.,CASIPRFSGNTIYF,TGTGCCAGTATCCCCAGGTTCTCTGGAAACACCATATATTTT
TRBJ2-2,.,TRBV7-8,.,CASRPATYTGELFF,TGTGCCAGCAGGCCCGCCACATACACCGGGGAGCTGTTTTTT
TRBJ1-1,.,TRBV4-3,.,CASSQARLNTEAFF,TGCGCCAGCAGCCAAGCCCGTCTAAACACTGAAGCTTTCTTT